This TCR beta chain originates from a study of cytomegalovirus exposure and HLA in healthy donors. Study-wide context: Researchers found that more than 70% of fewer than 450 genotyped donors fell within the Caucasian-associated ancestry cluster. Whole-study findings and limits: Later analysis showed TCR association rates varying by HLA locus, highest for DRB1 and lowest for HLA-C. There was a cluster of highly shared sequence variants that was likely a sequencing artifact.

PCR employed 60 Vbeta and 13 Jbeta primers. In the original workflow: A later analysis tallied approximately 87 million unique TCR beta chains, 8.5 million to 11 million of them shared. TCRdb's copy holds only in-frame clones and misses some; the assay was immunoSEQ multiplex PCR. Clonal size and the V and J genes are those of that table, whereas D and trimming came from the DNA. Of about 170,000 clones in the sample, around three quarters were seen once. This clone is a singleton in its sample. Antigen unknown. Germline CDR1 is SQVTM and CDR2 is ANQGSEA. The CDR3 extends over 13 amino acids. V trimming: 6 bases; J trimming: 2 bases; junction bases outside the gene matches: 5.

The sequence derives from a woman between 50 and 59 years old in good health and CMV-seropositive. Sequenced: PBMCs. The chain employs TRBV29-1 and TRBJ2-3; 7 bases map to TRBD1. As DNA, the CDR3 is TGCAGCGTCGAGGGACAGTACACAGATACGCAGTATTTT. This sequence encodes CSVEGQYTDTQYF.